The TCR beta chain described here comes from a study of molecular identifiers for immune sequencing clone quantification. Study outcomes and limitations: Clones with over 20 RNA copies captured over 98% of effector molecules but under 1% of naive ones. Because of identical TCR molecules sharing a barcode, sizes of highly expanded clones could be underestimated.

Remarks on this clonotype: Its target is not known.

Researchers sorted naive CD8 T cells as cells that were CD8+CD4-CCR7+CD45RA+. Methods described previously were used for bulk TCR libraries, and listed TCR primers were applied. MiXCR was run by TCRdb on the PCR reads, yielding one entry per CDR3 protein. The table lists about 640,000 distinct CDR3 sequences, about 20% of them singletons. Germline trimming cut 9 bases from V and 2 bases from J; bases unmatched to any gene: 4. Germline CDR1 SNHLY, CDR2 FYNNEI. The CDR3 loop spans 14 amino acids. The sample consisted of naive CD8+ T cells from blood, with Jurkat cell RNA spiked in. Subset: FACS-sorted CD8+CD4-CCR7+CD45RA+ naive T cells. The TCR sequence derives from a human donor in good health. Some libraries in this study had Jurkat cell RNA spiked in. V is TRBV2 and J is TRBJ2-2; 9 bases agree with TRBD1. The CDR3 DNA is TGTGCCAGAAGTACAGGGGGCAACACCGGGGAGCTGTTTTTT. The encoded protein is CARSTGGNTGELFF.